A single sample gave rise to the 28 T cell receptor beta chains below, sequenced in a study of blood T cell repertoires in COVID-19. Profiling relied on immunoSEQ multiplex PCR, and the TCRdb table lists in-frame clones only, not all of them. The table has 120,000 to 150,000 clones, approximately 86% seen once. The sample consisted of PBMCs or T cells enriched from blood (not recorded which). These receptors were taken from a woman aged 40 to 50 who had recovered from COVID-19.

CDR3 region: CASSVPRDRNTDTQYF. DNA of the CDR3: TGCGCCAGCAGTGTGCCCCGGGACAGGAACACAGATACGCAGTATTTT. The rearrangement uses TRBV10-2 and TRBJ2-3; 8 bases line up with TRBD1. Germline assignment: CDR1 WSHSY and CDR2 SAAADI. The junction had 8 bases not matched to a gene; V was cut back by 4 bases and J by 2 bases. This CDR3 contains 16 residues.

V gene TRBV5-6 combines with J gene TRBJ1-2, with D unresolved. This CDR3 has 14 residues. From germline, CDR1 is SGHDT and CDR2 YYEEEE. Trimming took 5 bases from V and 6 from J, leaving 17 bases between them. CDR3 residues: CASSFWQDYDGYTF. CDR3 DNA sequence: TGTGCCAGCAGTTTCTGGCAGGACTATGATGGCTACACCTTC.

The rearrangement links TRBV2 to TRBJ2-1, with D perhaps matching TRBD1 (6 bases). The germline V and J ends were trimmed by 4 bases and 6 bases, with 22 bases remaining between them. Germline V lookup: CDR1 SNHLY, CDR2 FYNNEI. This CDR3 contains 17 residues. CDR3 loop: CASSARAGVGERNEQFF. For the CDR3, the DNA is TGTGCCAGCAGTGCGCGGGCAGGGGTAGGGGAACGCAATGAGCAGTTCTTC. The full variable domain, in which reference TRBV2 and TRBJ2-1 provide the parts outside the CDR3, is EPEVTQTPSHQVTQMGQEVILRCVPISNHLYFYWYRQILGQKVEFLVSFYNNEISEKSEIFDDQFSVERPDGSNFTLKIRSTKLEDSAMYFCASSARAGVGERNEQFFGPGTRLTVL.

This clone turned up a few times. The DNA of the CDR3 is TGTGCCAGCATTGGGGGCGACGAGCAGTACTTC. Translating gives CASIGGDEQYF. This chain joins TRBV2 and TRBJ2-7, with D maybe TRBD1 (6 bases). This CDR3 is built from 11 residues. The germline V gene has CDR1 SNHLY and CDR2 FYNNEI. The V and J ends lost 7 bases and 5 bases respectively, with 9 bases between them.

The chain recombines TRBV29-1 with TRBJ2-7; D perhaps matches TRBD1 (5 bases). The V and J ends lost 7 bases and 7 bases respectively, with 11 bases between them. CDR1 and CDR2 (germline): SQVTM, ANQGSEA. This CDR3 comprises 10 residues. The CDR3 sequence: CSGGGKEQYF. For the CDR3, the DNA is TGCAGCGGGGGCGGTAAAGAGCAGTACTTC.

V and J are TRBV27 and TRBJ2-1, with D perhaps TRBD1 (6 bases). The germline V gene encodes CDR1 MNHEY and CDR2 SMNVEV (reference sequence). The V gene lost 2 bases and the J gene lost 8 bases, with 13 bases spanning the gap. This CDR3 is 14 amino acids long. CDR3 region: CASSLGVRGDEQFF. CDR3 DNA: TGTGCCAGCAGTTTAGGGGTCAGGGGAGATGAGCAGTTCTTC.

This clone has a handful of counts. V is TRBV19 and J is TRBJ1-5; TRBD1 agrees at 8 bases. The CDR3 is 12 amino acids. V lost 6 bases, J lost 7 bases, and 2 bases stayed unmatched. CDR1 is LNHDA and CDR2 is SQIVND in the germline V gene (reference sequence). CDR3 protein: CASRQGEQPQHF. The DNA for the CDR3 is TGTGCCAGTAGACAGGGGGAACAGCCCCAGCATTTT. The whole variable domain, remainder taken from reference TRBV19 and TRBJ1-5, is DGGITQSPKYLFRKEGQNVTLSCEQNLNHDAMYWYRQDPGQGLRLIYYSQIVNDFQKGDIAEGYSVSREKKESFPLTVTSAQKNPTAFYLCASRQGEQPQHFGDGTRLSIL.

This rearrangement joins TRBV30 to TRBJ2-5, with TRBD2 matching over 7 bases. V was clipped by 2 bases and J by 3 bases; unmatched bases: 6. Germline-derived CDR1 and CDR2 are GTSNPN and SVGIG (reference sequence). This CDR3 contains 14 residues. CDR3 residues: CAWSRGLAEETQYF. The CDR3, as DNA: TGTGCCTGGAGTAGGGGCCTAGCGGAAGAGACCCAGTACTTC.

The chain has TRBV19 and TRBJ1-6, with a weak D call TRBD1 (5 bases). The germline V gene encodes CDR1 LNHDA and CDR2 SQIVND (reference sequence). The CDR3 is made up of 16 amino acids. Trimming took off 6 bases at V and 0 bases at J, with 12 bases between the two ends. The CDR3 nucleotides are TGTGCCAGTAGGCGGGAGGGGAGCTCCTATAATTCACCCCTCCACTTT. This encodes CASRREGSSYNSPLHF.

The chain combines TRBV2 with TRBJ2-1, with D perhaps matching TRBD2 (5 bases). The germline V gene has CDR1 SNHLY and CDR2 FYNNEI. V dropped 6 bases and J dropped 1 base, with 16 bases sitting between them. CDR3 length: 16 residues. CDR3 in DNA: TGTGCCAGCAGCGGGAATACGGATCCGTCCTACAATGAGCAGTTCTTC. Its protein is CASSGNTDPSYNEQFF.

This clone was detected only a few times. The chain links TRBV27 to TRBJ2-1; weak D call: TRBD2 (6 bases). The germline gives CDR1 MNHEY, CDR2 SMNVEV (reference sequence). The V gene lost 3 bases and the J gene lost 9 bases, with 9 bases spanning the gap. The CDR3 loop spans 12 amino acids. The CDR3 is CASSFPGGEQFF. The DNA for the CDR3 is TGTGCCAGCAGTTTTCCCGGGGGTGAGCAGTTCTTC.

The CDR3 region is CASSLLPGGDGYTF. In DNA form, the CDR3 reads TGTGCCAGCAGCTTACTCCCCGGGGGGGATGGCTACACCTTC. This chain links TRBV7-2 with TRBJ1-2, with D tentatively TRBD1 (5 bases). The CDR3 consists of 14 residues. V was trimmed by 2 bases and J by 6 bases, leaving 13 bases between them. Germline CDR1 is SGHTA and CDR2 is FQGNSA.

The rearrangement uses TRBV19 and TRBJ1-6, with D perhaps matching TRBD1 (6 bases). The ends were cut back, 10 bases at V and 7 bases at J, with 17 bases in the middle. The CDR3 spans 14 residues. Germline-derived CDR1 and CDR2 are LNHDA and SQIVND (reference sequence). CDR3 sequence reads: CATYSGALNSPLHF. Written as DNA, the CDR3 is TGTGCCACCTACTCAGGGGCATTGAATTCACCCCTCCACTTT.

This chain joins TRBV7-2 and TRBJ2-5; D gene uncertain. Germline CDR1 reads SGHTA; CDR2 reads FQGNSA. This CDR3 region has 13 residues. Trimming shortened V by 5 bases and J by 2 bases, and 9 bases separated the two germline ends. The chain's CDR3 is CASSARNQETQYF. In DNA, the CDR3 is TGTGCCAGCAGCGCGCGGAATCAAGAGACCCAGTACTTC.

The CDR3 DNA reads TGCGCCAGCAGCTTGGAGGCAGGTTCGACTAATGAAAAACTGTTTTTT. This encodes CASSLEAGSTNEKLFF. The chain is built from TRBV5-1 and TRBJ1-4; no clear D gene. The CDR3 has 16 residues. Germline CDR1 and CDR2: SGHRS and YFSETQ. The V end was cut by 0 bases, the J end by 2 bases, with 11 bases between.

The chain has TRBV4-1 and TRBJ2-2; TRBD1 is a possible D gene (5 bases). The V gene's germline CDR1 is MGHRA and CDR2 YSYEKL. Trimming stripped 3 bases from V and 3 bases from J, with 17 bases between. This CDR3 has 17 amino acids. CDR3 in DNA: TGCGCCAGCAGCCAGGTATTTTCACAAGGGGACACCGGGGAGCTGTTTTTT. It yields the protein CASSQVFSQGDTGELFF.

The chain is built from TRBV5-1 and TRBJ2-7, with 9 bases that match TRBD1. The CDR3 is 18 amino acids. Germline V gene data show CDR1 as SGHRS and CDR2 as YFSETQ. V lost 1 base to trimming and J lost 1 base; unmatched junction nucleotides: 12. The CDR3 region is CASSLTYFGTGSSYEQYF. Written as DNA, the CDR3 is TGCGCCAGCAGCTTGACCTATTTCGGGACAGGGTCATCCTACGAGCAGTACTTC.

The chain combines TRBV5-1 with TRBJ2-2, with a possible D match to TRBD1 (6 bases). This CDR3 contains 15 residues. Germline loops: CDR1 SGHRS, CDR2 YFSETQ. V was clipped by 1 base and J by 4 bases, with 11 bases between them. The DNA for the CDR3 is TGCGCCAGCAGCTTGCAGGGGCCGGGCACCGGGGAGCTGTTTTTT. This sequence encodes CASSLQGPGTGELFF.

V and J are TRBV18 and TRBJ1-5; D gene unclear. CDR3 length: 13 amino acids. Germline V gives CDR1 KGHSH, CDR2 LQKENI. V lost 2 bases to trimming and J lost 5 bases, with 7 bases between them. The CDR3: CASSPGLHQPQHF. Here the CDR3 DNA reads TGTGCCAGCTCACCAGGGCTCCATCAGCCCCAGCATTTT. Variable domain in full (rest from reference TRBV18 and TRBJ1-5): NAGVMQNPRHLVRRRGQEARLRCSPMKGHSHVYWYRQLPEEGLKFMVYLQKENIIDESGMPKERFSAEFPKEGPSILRIQQVVRGDSAAYFCASSPGLHQPQHFGDGTRLSIL.

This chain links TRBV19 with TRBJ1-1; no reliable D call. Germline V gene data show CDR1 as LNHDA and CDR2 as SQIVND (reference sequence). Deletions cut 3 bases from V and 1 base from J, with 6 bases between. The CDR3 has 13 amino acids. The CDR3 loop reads CASSIVRNTEAFF. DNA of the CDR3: TGTGCCAGTAGTATTGTTCGGAACACTGAAGCTTTCTTT.

For the CDR3, the DNA is TGTGCCAGCAGCTTCGGGTATGGCTACACCTTC. Encoded protein: CASSFGYGYTF. The chain uses TRBV5-6 and TRBJ1-2; D gene unclear. CDR1 and CDR2 (germline): SGHDT, YYEEEE. V lost 2 bases to trimming and J lost 5 bases, with 4 bases between them. CDR3 length: 11 residues.

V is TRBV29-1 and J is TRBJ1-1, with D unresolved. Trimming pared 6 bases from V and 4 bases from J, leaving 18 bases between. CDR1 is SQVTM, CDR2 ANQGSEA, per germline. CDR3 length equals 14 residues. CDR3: CSVPFSGSLTEAFF. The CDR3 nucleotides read TGCAGCGTGCCGTTTTCGGGATCCCTCACTGAAGCTTTCTTT. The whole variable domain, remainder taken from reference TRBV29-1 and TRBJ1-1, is SAVISQKPSRDICQRGTSLTIQCQVDSQVTMMFWYRQQPGQSLTLIATANQGSEATYESGFVIDKFPISRPNLTFSTLTVSNMSPEDSSIYLCSVPFSGSLTEAFFGQGTRLTVV.

The CDR3 reads CAWSWTGDSPLHF. CDR3 nucleotide sequence: TGTGCCTGGAGCTGGACAGGGGATTCACCCCTCCACTTT. The gene calls are TRBV30 and TRBJ1-6; TRBD1 aligns across 9 bases. The CDR3 has 13 residues. Germline assignment: CDR1 GTSNPN and CDR2 SVGIG (reference sequence). Unmatched junction bases numbered 2, after V lost 3 bases and J lost 8 bases.

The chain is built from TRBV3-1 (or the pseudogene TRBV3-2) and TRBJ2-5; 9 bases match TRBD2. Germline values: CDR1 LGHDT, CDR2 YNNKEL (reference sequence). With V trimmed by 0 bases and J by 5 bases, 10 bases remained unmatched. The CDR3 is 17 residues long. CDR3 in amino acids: CASSQDRAGGPVETQYF. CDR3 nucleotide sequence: TGTGCCAGCAGCCAAGATAGGGCGGGAGGGCCGGTGGAGACCCAGTACTTC.

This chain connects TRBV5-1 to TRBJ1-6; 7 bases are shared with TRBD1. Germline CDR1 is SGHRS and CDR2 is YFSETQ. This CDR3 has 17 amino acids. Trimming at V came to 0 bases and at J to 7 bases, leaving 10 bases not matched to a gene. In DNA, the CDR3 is TGCGCCAGCAGCTTGGGTCGGGACAGACTAAGAAATTCACCCCTCCACTTT. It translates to CASSLGRDRLRNSPLHF. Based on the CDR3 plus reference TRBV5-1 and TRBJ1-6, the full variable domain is KAGVTQTPRYLIKTRGQQVTLSCSPISGHRSVSWYQQTPGQGLQFLFEYFSETQRNKGNFPGRFSGRQFSNSRSEMNVSTLELGDSALYLCASSLGRDRLRNSPLHFGNGTRLTVT.

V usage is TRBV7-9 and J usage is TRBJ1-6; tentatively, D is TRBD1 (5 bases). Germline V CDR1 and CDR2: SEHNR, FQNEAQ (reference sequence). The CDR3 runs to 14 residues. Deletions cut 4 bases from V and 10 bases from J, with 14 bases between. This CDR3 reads CASSWGRAGSPLHF. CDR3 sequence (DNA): TGTGCCAGCAGCTGGGGTCGGGCAGGGTCACCCCTCCACTTT.

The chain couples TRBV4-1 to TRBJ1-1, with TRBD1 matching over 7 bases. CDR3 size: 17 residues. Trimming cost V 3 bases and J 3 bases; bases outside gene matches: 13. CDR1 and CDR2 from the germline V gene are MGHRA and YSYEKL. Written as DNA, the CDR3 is TGCGCCAGCAGCCAGCCGGGACAGAGGAAAGCCTACACTGAAGCTTTCTTT. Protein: CASSQPGQRKAYTEAFF.

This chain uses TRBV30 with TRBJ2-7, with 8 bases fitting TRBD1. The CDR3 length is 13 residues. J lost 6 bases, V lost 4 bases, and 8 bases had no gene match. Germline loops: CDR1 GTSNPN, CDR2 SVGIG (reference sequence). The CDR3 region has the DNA TGTGCCTGGATGACAGGGGCCGGTTTCGAGCAGTACTTC. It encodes CAWMTGAGFEQYF.